The sequence of this TCR beta chain was determined in a study of blood T cell repertoires in COVID-19. Across the whole study: Collection of acute and convalescent COVID-19 samples took place in the United States, Italy and Spain. PBMCs, B-cell-depleted T cells, or T cells were the source of the cDNA or gDNA that made up the material.

As originally analysed: Scientists estimated how many nucleated cells there were by amplifying reference gene primers. Only in-frame clones appear in the TCRdb table, and some are missing; sequencing was by immunoSEQ multiplex PCR. V, J and clone size derive from that table, while D and trimming were established from the DNA sequence. The repertoire consists of about 180,000 clones, with 80% to 90% occurring once and the leading ten covering 2.5% to 3.5%. Germline V gene lookup returns CDR1 SGHTA and CDR2 FQGNSA. CDR3 length: 13 residues. The V segment lost 0 bases and the J segment 8 bases; nucleotides outside the gene matches: 3.

The clonotype originates from a man in his sixties with acute or convalescent COVID-19. The sample consisted of peripheral blood. V and J are TRBV7-2 and TRBJ1-2, with 7 bases matching TRBD1. The CDR3 DNA follows: TGTGCCAGCAGCTTAGCCACAGGGGCGGGCTACACCTTC. This sequence encodes CASSLATGAGYTF.